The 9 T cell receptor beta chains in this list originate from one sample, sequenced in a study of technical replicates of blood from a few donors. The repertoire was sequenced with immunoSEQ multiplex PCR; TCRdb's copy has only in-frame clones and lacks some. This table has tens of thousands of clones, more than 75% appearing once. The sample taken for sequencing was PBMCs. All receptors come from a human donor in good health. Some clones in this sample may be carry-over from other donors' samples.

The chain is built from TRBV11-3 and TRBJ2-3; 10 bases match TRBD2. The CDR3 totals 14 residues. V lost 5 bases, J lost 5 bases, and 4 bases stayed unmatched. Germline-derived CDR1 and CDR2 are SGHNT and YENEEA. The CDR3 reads CASSLGTSVDTQYF. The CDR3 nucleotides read TGTGCCAGCAGCCTCGGGACTAGCGTAGATACGCAGTATTTT.

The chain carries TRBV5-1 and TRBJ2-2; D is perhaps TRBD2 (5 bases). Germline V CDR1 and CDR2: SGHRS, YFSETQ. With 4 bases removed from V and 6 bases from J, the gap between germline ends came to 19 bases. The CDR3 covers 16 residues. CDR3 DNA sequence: TGCGCCAGCAGCGGCAGCCCAGCGGCGGTTGCCGGGGAGCTGTTTTTT. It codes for CASSGSPAAVAGELFF.

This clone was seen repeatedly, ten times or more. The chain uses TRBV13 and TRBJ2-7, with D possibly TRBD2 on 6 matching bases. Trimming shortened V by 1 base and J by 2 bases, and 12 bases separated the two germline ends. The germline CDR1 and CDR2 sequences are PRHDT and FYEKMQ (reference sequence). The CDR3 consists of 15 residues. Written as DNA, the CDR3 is TGTGCCAGCAGCTTAGAGGGCGGGACGGCCTACGAGCAGTACTTC. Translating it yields CASSLEGGTAYEQYF.

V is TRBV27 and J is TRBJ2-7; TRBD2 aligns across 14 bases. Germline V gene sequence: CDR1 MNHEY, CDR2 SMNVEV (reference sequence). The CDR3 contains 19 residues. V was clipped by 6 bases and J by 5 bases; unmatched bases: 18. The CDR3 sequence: CASSPAGTSGSRSLNEQYF. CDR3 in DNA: TGTGCCAGCAGCCCAGCCGGGACTAGCGGGAGCAGGAGTCTGAACGAGCAGTACTTC.

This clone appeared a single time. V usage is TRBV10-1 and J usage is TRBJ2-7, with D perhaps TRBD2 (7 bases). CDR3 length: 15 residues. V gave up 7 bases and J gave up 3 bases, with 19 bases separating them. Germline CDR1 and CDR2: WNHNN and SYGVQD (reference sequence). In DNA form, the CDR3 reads TGCGCCAGCACGGGGGGCCCCCGGGATAACTACGAGCAGTACTTC. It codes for CASTGGPRDNYEQYF.

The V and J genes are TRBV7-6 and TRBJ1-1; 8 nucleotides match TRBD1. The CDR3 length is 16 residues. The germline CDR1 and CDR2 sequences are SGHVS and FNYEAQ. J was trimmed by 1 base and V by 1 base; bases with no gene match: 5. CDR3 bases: TGTGCCAGCAGCTTAGATCAGGGGGCTCCGAACACTGAAGCTTTCTTT. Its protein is CASSLDQGAPNTEAFF. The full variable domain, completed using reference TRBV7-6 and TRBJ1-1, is GAGVSQSPRYKVTKRGQDVALRCDPISGHVSLYWYRQALGQGPEFLTYFNYEAQQDKSGLPNDRFSAERPEGSISTLTIQRTEQRDSAMYRCASSLDQGAPNTEAFFGQGTRLTVV.

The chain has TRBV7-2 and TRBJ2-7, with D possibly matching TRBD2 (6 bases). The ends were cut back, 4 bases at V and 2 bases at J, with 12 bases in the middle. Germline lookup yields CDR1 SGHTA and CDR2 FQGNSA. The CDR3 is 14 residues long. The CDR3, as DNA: TGTGCCAGCAGCTCACGACGGGAGACCTACGAGCAGTACTTC. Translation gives CASSSRRETYEQYF.

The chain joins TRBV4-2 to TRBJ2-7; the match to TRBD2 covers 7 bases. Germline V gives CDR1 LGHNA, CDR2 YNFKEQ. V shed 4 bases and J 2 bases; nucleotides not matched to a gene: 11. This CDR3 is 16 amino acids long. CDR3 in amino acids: CASSPQGSGNPYEQYF. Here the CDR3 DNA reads TGTGCCAGCAGCCCCCAAGGGAGCGGGAACCCCTACGAGCAGTACTTC.

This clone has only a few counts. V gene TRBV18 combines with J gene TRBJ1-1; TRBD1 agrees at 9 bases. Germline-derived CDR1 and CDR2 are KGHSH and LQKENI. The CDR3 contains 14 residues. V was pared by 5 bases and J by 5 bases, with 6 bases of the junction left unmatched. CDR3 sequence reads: CASSGQGRVTEAFF. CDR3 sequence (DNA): TGTGCCAGCTCAGGACAGGGGAGGGTTACTGAAGCTTTCTTT.